This record covers a single T cell receptor beta chain. Its antigen is unidentified. The CDR3 spans 17 residues. V lost 0 bases and J 3 bases, leaving 16 bases between the germline ends. Per germline, CDR1 SGHRS and CDR2 YFSETQ. The data belong to a study of identical twins. Overall study results and limits: Cross-sectional statistics, not tracking of the same donors, supported the conclusions. Models underestimated out-of-frame TCR alpha sharing in monozygotic twins. Insertion counts were lower in abundant cord blood beta clonotypes, a trend that memory repertoires did not show.

A universal primer site came from template switching; cDNA carried unique molecular identifiers. Each CDR3 protein gets one entry after TCRdb re-called the 5' RACE reads with MiXCR. The table lists some 320,000 distinct CDR3 sequences, 9% to 15% of them singletons. These data were also reused for a study on yellow fever vaccine responses in identical twins.

Source material: CD8+ T cells sorted from blood. The receptor was derived from a woman in her late teens or twenties in good health. V gene TRBV5-1 combines with J gene TRBJ2-1; possibly TRBD1 or TRBD2 for D (5 bases each). For the CDR3, the DNA is TGCGCCAGCAGCTTGGTTGACAGAGGGCGGTTCTACAATGAGCAGTTCTTC. Its protein is CASSLVDRGRFYNEQFF.